What follows are 20 T cell receptor beta chains derived from one specimen sequenced in a study of long-term antiretroviral therapy in people with HIV. A v3.0 immunoSEQ assay was performed at survey level. Generated by immunoSEQ multiplex PCR, the TCRdb table keeps only in-frame clones and is missing some. Here the sample spans 20,000 to 25,000 clones, more than 65% being singletons. The source was unsorted PBMCs, collected 0.5 years after starting antiretroviral therapy. The receptor set was obtained from a woman between 35 and 50 years old with HIV.

The rearrangement links TRBV5-1 to TRBJ1-1, with TRBD1 matching 8 bases. V was clipped by 3 bases and J by 2 bases; unmatched bases: 6. The CDR3 is made up of 15 amino acids. Germline assignment: CDR1 SGHRS and CDR2 YFSETQ. The CDR3: CASSSTPGGNTEAFF. CDR3 nucleotide sequence: TGCGCCAGCAGCTCAACCCCAGGGGGCAACACTGAAGCTTTCTTT.

The chain employs TRBV2 and TRBJ2-6; TRBD1 matches at 7 bases. The germline gives CDR1 SNHLY, CDR2 FYNNEI. This CDR3 region has 15 residues. The ends lost 5 bases at V and 0 bases at J; junction bases unmatched: 1. For the CDR3, the DNA is TGTGCCAGCAGTTACAGGGGCTCTGGGGCCAACGTCCTGACTTTC. Translation: CASSYRGSGANVLTF.

The V and J genes are TRBV2 and TRBJ2-1; D unresolved. This CDR3 has 14 amino acids. V was trimmed by 7 bases and J by 6 bases, leaving 16 bases between them. Germline CDR1 and CDR2: SNHLY and FYNNEI. CDR3 DNA sequence: TGTGCCAGCATAGGCTGGCCAGCCGGCAATGAGCAGTTCTTC. Translation: CASIGWPAGNEQFF.

A few counts support this clone. The chain links TRBV7-9 to TRBJ2-7; D not resolved. The germline V gene has CDR1 SEHNR and CDR2 FQNEAQ (reference sequence). This CDR3 is 13 amino acids long. V lost 3 bases and J lost 0, with 6 bases in between. In nucleotides, the CDR3 is TGTGCCAGCAGCTTGGCTGGCTCCTACGAGCAGTACTTC. Translation gives CASSLAGSYEQYF. The entire variable domain, with the rest obtained from reference TRBV7-9 and TRBJ2-7, is as follows: DTGVSQNPRHKITKRGQNVTFRCDPISEHNRLYWYRQTLGQGPEFLTYFQNEAQLEKSRLLSDRFSAERPKGSFSTLEIQRTEQGDSAMYLCASSLAGSYEQYFGPGTRLTVT.

This clone was seen only once. CDR3 DNA: TGTGCCAGCAGCGGTGGCCCTGATCAGCCCCAGCATTTT. This encodes CASSGGPDQPQHF. This sequence joins TRBV5-6 and TRBJ1-5; D remains ambiguous. V dropped 4 bases and J dropped 5 bases, with 10 bases sitting between them. Germline CDR1 and CDR2: SGHDT and YYEEEE. The CDR3 has 13 residues.

This rearrangement joins TRBV5-6 to TRBJ2-4, with D uncertain. This CDR3 is built from 15 residues. Germline V gene lookup returns CDR1 SGHDT and CDR2 YYEEEE. Trimming removed 0 bases at V and 0 bases at J, with 7 bases between. The CDR3 loop reads CASSLGAGAKNIQYF. In DNA, the CDR3 is TGTGCCAGCAGCTTGGGGGCCGGAGCCAAAAACATTCAGTACTTC.

This chain uses TRBV4-1 with TRBJ2-5; TRBD1 matches at 7 bases. Losses at the gene ends were 1 base for V and 5 bases for J; bases not matched to a gene: 13. The CDR3 is made up of 17 amino acids. Germline V CDR1 and CDR2: MGHRA, YSYEKL. In DNA, the CDR3 is TGCGCCAGCAGCCAAGCCCACATCCGGGACAGAGAGGAGACCCAGTACTTC. Its translation: CASSQAHIRDREETQYF.

This clone was detected a few times. The chain uses TRBV14 and TRBJ2-7; D is perhaps TRBD1 (6 bases). The CDR3 has 15 amino acids. V shed 1 base and J shed 6 bases, with 16 bases lying between them. CDR1 SGHDN and CDR2 FVKESK come from the germline V gene. CDR3 DNA: TGTGCCAGCAGCCAAGTCTCAGGGGTATTACTCGAGCAGTACTTC. Amino acid sequence: CASSQVSGVLLEQYF.

This clone was detected a few times. This chain uses TRBV7-9 with TRBJ2-7; possible D gene TRBD2, 5 bases. The CDR3 covers 13 residues. V was shortened by 5 bases and J by 0 bases, with 8 bases between the two germline ends. Germline CDR1 and CDR2: SEHNR and FQNEAQ (reference sequence). The CDR3 DNA reads TGTGCCAGCAGCCCCGGGGTCTCCTACGAGCAGTACTTC. Translated, it gives CASSPGVSYEQYF.

This chain connects TRBV30 to TRBJ1-5; 9 bases agree with TRBD1. After removal of 0 bases from V and 0 bases from J, the junction contained 9 bases not matched to a gene. CDR1 is GTSNPN, CDR2 SVGIG, per germline (reference sequence). The CDR3 is 18 residues long. The CDR3 region is CAWSVQDRGLLSNQPQHF. The CDR3 nucleotides read TGTGCCTGGAGTGTACAGGACAGGGGACTTCTTAGCAATCAGCCCCAGCATTTT.

This CDR3 reads CSVEDRQGSTETQYF. The CDR3 bases are TGCAGCGTTGAAGATAGGCAGGGATCAACAGAGACCCAGTACTTC. The chain is built from TRBV29-1 and TRBJ2-5, with D possibly TRBD1 on 5 matching bases. Trimming shortened V by 0 bases and J by 4 bases, and 15 bases separated the two germline ends. The CDR3 has 15 amino acids. Germline V lookup: CDR1 SQVTM, CDR2 ANQGSEA.

CDR3 coding DNA: TGTGCCAGCAGTTTATTAAGGGTAGGCAGCCGATCCTCTGGAAACACCATATATTTT. Translation: CASSLLRVGSRSSGNTIYF. The chain recombines TRBV28 with TRBJ1-3; D gene ambiguous. Trimming stripped 1 base from V and 0 bases from J, with 19 bases between. The CDR3 runs to 19 residues. CDR1 is MDHEN, CDR2 SYDVKM, per germline.

This chain uses TRBV5-1 with TRBJ2-3; D is uncertain. CDR3 length: 13 amino acids. Trimming cost V 2 bases and J 1 base, with 5 bases left between them. Germline V gives CDR1 SGHRS, CDR2 YFSETQ. The CDR3 sequence: CASSFSGTDTQYF. The CDR3 DNA is TGCGCCAGCAGCTTTTCGGGCACAGATACGCAGTATTTT.

A few counts support this clone. The chain employs TRBV5-5 and TRBJ1-1, with TRBD1 matching over 9 bases. This CDR3 contains 15 residues. Germline CDR1 reads SGHKS; CDR2 reads YYEKEE (reference sequence). V was clipped by 0 bases and J by 6 bases; unmatched bases: 6. The CDR3 DNA is TGTGCCAGCAGCTTGGAAGGGACAGGGTGGTCTGAAGCTTTCTTT. This encodes CASSLEGTGWSEAFF.

This clone was seen once. The CDR3 DNA sequence: TGCGCCAGCAGCCCAGGTTACAATGAGCAGTTCTTC. Its protein is CASSPGYNEQFF. V and J are TRBV4-3 and TRBJ2-1; D not certain. CDR3 size: 12 residues. Germline V lookup: CDR1 LGHNA, CDR2 YSLEER. V dropped 4 bases and J dropped 4 bases, with 5 bases sitting between them.

This clone is a singleton in its sample. V is TRBV5-1 and J is TRBJ1-1; no firm D call. Trimming removed 2 bases from V and 5 bases from J, with 13 bases in between. CDR1 and CDR2 from the germline V gene are SGHRS and YFSETQ. The CDR3 extends over 14 amino acids. The chain's CDR3 is CASSFGVVGTEAFF. The DNA for the CDR3 is TGCGCCAGCAGCTTCGGGGTTGTGGGTACTGAAGCTTTCTTT.

This clone was found a few times. The chain uses TRBV5-1 and TRBJ1-2; 12 bases agree with TRBD1. Germline V lookup: CDR1 SGHRS, CDR2 YFSETQ. The CDR3 length is 14 residues. Unmatched junction bases numbered 3, after V lost 3 bases and J lost 6 bases. In DNA, the CDR3 is TGCGCCAGCAGCTCGGGACAGGGGGCGGATGGCTACACCTTC. It is translated as CASSSGQGADGYTF.

The CDR3 spells CATTQNRGSTDTQYF. The CDR3 DNA is TGTGCCACGACTCAAAACAGGGGGAGCACAGATACGCAGTATTTT. The J gene is TRBJ2-3, the V gene TRBV10-3; 8 bases map to TRBD1. This CDR3 has 15 residues. Trimming at V came to 10 bases and at J to 0 bases, leaving 9 bases not matched to a gene. CDR1 is ENHRY and CDR2 is SYGVKD in the germline V gene.

The chain links TRBV2 to TRBJ2-3; TRBD2 is a possible D gene (5 bases). The CDR3 consists of 11 residues. V lost 9 bases to trimming and J lost 5 bases, with 9 bases between them. Looked up from germline, CDR1 is SNHLY and CDR2 is FYNNEI. CDR3 coding DNA: TGTGCCAGTCACCGGGAAGATACGCAGTATTTT. Its protein is CASHREDTQYF.

The CDR3 protein is CASSIILSEGEQYF. In DNA, the CDR3 is TGTGCCAGTAGTATCATCCTATCTGAGGGCGAGCAGTACTTC. The genes are TRBV19 and TRBJ2-7; perhaps TRBD2 as D (5 bases). The CDR3 contains 14 residues. With 3 bases removed from V and 6 bases from J, the gap between germline ends came to 15 bases. Germline V gives CDR1 LNHDA, CDR2 SQIVND (reference sequence).